The 14 T cell receptor beta chains given below trace back to one sample, sequenced in a study of cytomegalovirus exposure and HLA in healthy donors. 13 Jbeta primers and 60 Vbeta primers were used for the PCR. Sequencing was performed with immunoSEQ multiplex PCR; in TCRdb, only in-frame clones are kept and a portion is missing. The table includes about 200,000 clones, 78% detected once. Sequencing was performed on PBMCs. The receptors originated from a male donor in good health and CMV-seronegative.

The chain employs TRBV15 and TRBJ1-1; D unclear. CDR3 length: 18 amino acids. The germline V gene encodes CDR1 LNHNV and CDR2 YYDKDF (reference sequence). Trimming left V 1 base short and J 4 bases short, with 22 bases between. CDR3 loop: CATSRGLHSGRTVTEAFF. The CDR3 DNA is TGTGCCACCAGCAGAGGGCTCCATAGCGGCAGAACTGTCACTGAAGCTTTCTTT.

Only a few counts were recorded for this clone. The rearrangement uses TRBV5-4 and TRBJ2-7; TRBD1 aligns across 8 bases. CDR1 and CDR2 (germline): SGHNT, YYREEE (reference sequence). CDR3 size: 15 residues. V gave up 4 bases and J gave up 6 bases; unmatched junction bases: 12. This CDR3 reads CASSLTGGPGREQYF. In DNA, the CDR3 is TGTGCCAGCAGCCTAACAGGGGGTCCCGGGCGCGAGCAGTACTTC.

The chain has TRBV18 and TRBJ2-1; weak D call: TRBD1 (5 bases). The CDR3 runs 13 residues. The V end lost 6 bases, the J end lost 4 bases, and 10 bases lay between the germline ends. Germline lookup yields CDR1 KGHSH and CDR2 LQKENI. In DNA, the CDR3 is TGTGCCAGCTCCATAAGGGGTTACAATGAGCAGTTCTTC. Protein sequence: CASSIRGYNEQFF.

This chain connects TRBV5-1 to TRBJ2-7; perhaps TRBD2 as D (6 bases). The CDR3 spans 15 residues. CDR1 and CDR2 from the germline V gene are SGHRS and YFSETQ. The V end lost 0 bases, the J end lost 2 bases, and 12 bases lay between the germline ends. Here the CDR3 DNA reads TGCGCCAGCAGCTTGGGTATCGGGGGACCCTACGAGCAGTACTTC. It yields the protein CASSLGIGGPYEQYF.

V and J are TRBV15 and TRBJ2-5, with 7 bases that match TRBD2. The CDR3 is 15 amino acids. The junction had 9 bases not matched to a gene; V was cut back by 3 bases and J by 5 bases. Germline CDR1 reads LNHNV; CDR2 reads YYDKDF (reference sequence). In nucleotides, the CDR3 is TGTGCCACCAGCAGCGCTTGGGGGGGAATGGAGACCCAGTACTTC. Its translation is CATSSAWGGMETQYF.

This clone appeared a single time. The chain uses TRBV7-9 and TRBJ2-1, with D possibly being TRBD2 (6 bases). Trimming cost V 4 bases and J 7 bases, with 14 bases left between them. CDR1 SEHNR and CDR2 FQNEAQ come from the germline V gene (reference sequence). The CDR3 is 14 residues long. CDR3 DNA: TGTGCCAGCAGCTCCTCGGGGCGGGGAAATGAGCAGTTCTTC. This codes for CASSSSGRGNEQFF.

Concerning this clone itself: The same CDR3 also results from other DNA sequences found in this sample. The chain carries TRBV4-2 and TRBJ2-1, with 7 bases fitting TRBD2. Per the germline V gene, CDR1 is LGHNA and CDR2 is YNFKEQ. CDR3 length: 14 residues. With 5 bases clipped from V and 1 base from J, the junction kept 2 bases outside the gene matches. CDR3 coding DNA: TGTGCCAGCAGCTCCGGGGGGTCCTACAATGAGCAGTTCTTC. It encodes CASSSGGSYNEQFF.

This clone has only a few counts. V usage is TRBV6-5 and J usage is TRBJ2-6, with D possibly being TRBD1 (6 bases). Germline-derived CDR1 and CDR2 are MNHEY and SVGAGI. Trimming stripped 2 bases from V and 3 bases from J, with 11 bases between. The CDR3 length is 16 residues. The CDR3 nucleotides are TGTGCCAGCAGTTACCACACAGGGAGTGGGGCCAACGTCCTGACTTTC. Its translation is CASSYHTGSGANVLTF.

The chain couples TRBV5-6 to TRBJ2-4; 12 positions agree with TRBD2. The CDR3 length is 16 residues. J gave up 2 bases and V 4 bases, and 4 bases lay outside the gene matches. Germline CDR1 is SGHDT and CDR2 is YYEEEE. The CDR3 bases are TGTGCCAGCAGCCGACTAGCGGGAGACCCCAAAAACATTCAGTACTTC. It codes for CASSRLAGDPKNIQYF.

The chain has TRBV7-8 and TRBJ1-1, with 7 bases identical to TRBD1. This CDR3 comprises 15 residues. Germline CDR1 reads SGHVS; CDR2 reads FQNEAQ. Trimming removed 5 bases from V and 4 bases from J; junction bases left unmatched: 10. For the CDR3, the DNA is TGTGCCAGCAGCCCCCGTATGACAGGGCTCACTGAAGCTTTCTTT. Protein product: CASSPRMTGLTEAFF.

This clone has a single count. The chain joins TRBV27 to TRBJ1-5; 7 bases agree with TRBD1. J gave up 9 bases and V 10 bases, and 12 bases lay outside the gene matches. The germline V gene has CDR1 MNHEY and CDR2 SMNVEV (reference sequence). This CDR3 has 13 residues. CDR3 sequence (DNA): TGTGCCACCCGAGCGCAGGGGGATCGGCCCCAGCATTTT. The encoded protein is CATRAQGDRPQHF.

The chain uses TRBV5-1 and TRBJ2-1; 9 nucleotides agree with TRBD2. Germline loops: CDR1 SGHRS, CDR2 YFSETQ. V lost 0 bases and J lost 7; bases outside the gene matches: 5. This CDR3 is 15 amino acids long. The CDR3 is CASSLDLAGLNEQFF. In DNA, the CDR3 is TGCGCCAGCAGCTTGGACCTAGCGGGACTGAATGAGCAGTTCTTC.

This clone was detected a few times. The chain carries TRBV18 and TRBJ1-5, with D tentatively TRBD1 (6 bases). Germline V gene lookup returns CDR1 KGHSH and CDR2 LQKENI. The CDR3 is 14 residues long. The V end was cut by 9 bases, the J end by 3 bases, with 15 bases between. CDR3: CASSLRGDNQPQHF. The DNA for the CDR3 is TGTGCCAGTTCTCTCAGGGGCGACAATCAGCCCCAGCATTTT.

The chain employs TRBV10-3 and TRBJ2-1, with 9 positions matching TRBD1. V was pared by 6 bases and J by 6 bases, with 6 bases of the junction left unmatched. The germline CDR1 and CDR2 sequences are ENHRY and SYGVKD. The CDR3 covers 14 residues. The CDR3 is CAISRDREGNEQFF. For the CDR3, the DNA is TGTGCCATCAGCCGGGACAGGGAGGGCAATGAGCAGTTCTTC.